These T cell receptor beta chains were read from a single sample in a study of CD8 T cells in Susac syndrome. Each CDR3 protein is one row after TCRdb ran MiXCR on the immunoSEQ multiplex PCR reads. Of approximately 210,000 distinct CDR3 sequences listed, around 95% are singletons. The sample consisted of CD4+ T cells from PBMCs. These receptors came from a human donor with multiple sclerosis. Each CDR3 is given with its conserved first and last residue. D genes are given only for firm matches. Some rows have no size entry. The others give once, few or many, or a class for an expanded clone.

v_call	d_call	clone_size	j_call	cdr3_nt	cdr3_aa
TRBV11-2	TRBD2	NA	TRBJ2-7	TGTGCCAGCAGCCCCGACTGGGGGGGGAGCTACGAGCAGTACTTC	CASSPDWGGSYEQYF
TRBV29-1	TRBD1	once	TRBJ2-5	TGCAGCGCCGGACAGGGTGGGGAGACCCAGTACTTC	CSAGQGGETQYF
TRBV29-1	NA	NA	TRBJ1-2	TGCAGCGCTGGATTAACAGGGTTTGGCTACACCTTC	CSAGLTGFGYTF
TRBV20-1	NA	NA	TRBJ2-7	TGCAGTGCTTCCAGTAGCTCCTACGAGCAGTACTTC	CSASSSSYEQYF
TRBV24-1	NA	NA	TRBJ2-5	TGTGCCACCAGTGACCCAAATCGGGAGACCCAGTACTTC	CATSDPNRETQYF
TRBV20-1	TRBD1	NA	TRBJ1-5	TGCAGTGCGCCGGGACAGGGGGTTCAGCCCCAGCATTTT	CSAPGQGVQPQHF
TRBV28	NA	NA	TRBJ2-7	TGTGCCAGCATGAGGGCTAGCCCATTGTACGAGCAGTACTTC	CASMRASPLYEQYF
TRBV28	NA	once	TRBJ2-2	TGTGCCAGCAGTCCCGGGACACCGAACACCGGGGAGCTGTTTTTT	CASSPGTPNTGELFF
TRBV29-1	TRBD2	NA	TRBJ2-1	TGCAGCGTTGCTAGCGGGAGAAGACGTGAGCAGTTCTTC	CSVASGRRREQFF
TRBV20-1	TRBD1	NA	TRBJ2-1	TGCAGTGCCCCAGTGCGGACAGGGAAAGCTGAGCAGTTCTTC	CSAPVRTGKAEQFF
TRBV5-1	NA	once	TRBJ2-1	TGCGCCAGCAGCTTGGATCTCCACCCCTACAATGAGCAGTTCTTC	CASSLDLHPYNEQFF
TRBV5-1	TRBD1	NA	TRBJ1-2	TGCGCCAGCAGCTGGGAAAACACAGGGGAGGGAAGCTACACCTTC	CASSWENTGEGSYTF
TRBV29-1	NA	NA	TRBJ1-2	TGCAGCGTTGGCGGGCCAGGGGTGAACTATGGCTACACCTTC	CSVGGPGVNYGYTF
TRBV2	TRBD1	once	TRBJ2-7	TGTGCCAGCAGTGGGACAGGAGTCGGGTACTACGAGCAGTACTTC	CASSGTGVGYYEQYF
TRBV5-1	TRBD1	NA	TRBJ1-4	TGCGCCAGCAGCCCCGGGGACAGGAGCTATGAAAAACTGTTTTTT	CASSPGDRSYEKLFF
TRBV7-2	TRBD1	NA	TRBJ1-1	TGTGCCAGCAGCTTAGGAGGAGTGGGGACAGTACGCACTGAAGCTTTCTTT	CASSLGGVGTVRTEAFF
TRBV5-1	NA	NA	TRBJ2-4	TGCGCCAGCACCAAAGCCCCCGACAGAGCCAAAAACATTCAGTACTTC	CASTKAPDRAKNIQYF
TRBV14	NA	NA	TRBJ2-7	TGTGCCAGCAGCCAAGGGGGACATATGGACTACGAGCAGTACTTC	CASSQGGHMDYEQYF
TRBV7-3	NA	once	TRBJ2-3	TGTGCCAGCAGCCGAGTCGGTGGGACAGATACGCAGTATTTT	CASSRVGGTDTQYF
TRBV6-5	NA	NA	TRBJ2-7	TGTGCCAGCAGAAGCGGGTTGGGGTCCTACGAGCAGTACTTC	CASRSGLGSYEQYF
TRBV6-5	NA	NA	TRBJ1-6	TGTGCCAGCAGTAACAGGGCCGGGAATTCACCCCTCCACTTT	CASSNRAGNSPLHF
TRBV29-1	NA	NA	TRBJ1-1	TGCAGCGTTCGGGGAATCAGGAACACTGAAGCTTTCTTT	CSVRGIRNTEAFF